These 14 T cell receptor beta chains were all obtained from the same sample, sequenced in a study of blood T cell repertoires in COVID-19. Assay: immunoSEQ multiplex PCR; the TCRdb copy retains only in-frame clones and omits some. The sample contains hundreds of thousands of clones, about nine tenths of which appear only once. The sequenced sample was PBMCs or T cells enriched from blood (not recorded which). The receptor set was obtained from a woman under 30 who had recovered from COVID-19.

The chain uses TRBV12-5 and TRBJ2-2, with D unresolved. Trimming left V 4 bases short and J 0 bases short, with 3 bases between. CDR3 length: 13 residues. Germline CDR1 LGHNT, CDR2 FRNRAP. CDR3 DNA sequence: TGTGCTAGTGGTTACTCGAACACCGGGGAGCTGTTTTTT. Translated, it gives CASGYSNTGELFF. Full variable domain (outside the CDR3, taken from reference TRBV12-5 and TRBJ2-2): DARVTQTPRHKVTEMGQEVTMRCQPILGHNTVFWYRQTMMQGLELLAYFRNRAPLDDSGMPKDRFSAEMPDATLATLKIQPSEPRDSAVYFCASGYSNTGELFFGEGSRLTVL.

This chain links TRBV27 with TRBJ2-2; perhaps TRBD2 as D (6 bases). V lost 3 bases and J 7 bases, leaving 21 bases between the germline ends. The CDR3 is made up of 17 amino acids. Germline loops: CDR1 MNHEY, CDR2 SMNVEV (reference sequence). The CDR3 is CASSLMFGGRGIGELFF. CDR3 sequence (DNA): TGTGCCAGCAGTTTGATGTTCGGAGGGCGGGGTATCGGGGAGCTGTTTTTT.

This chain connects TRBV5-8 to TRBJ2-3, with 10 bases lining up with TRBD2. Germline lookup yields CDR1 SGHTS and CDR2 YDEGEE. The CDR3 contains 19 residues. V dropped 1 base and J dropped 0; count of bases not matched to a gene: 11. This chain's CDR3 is CASSLFWSGRAFSTDTQYF. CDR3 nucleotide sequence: TGTGCCAGCAGCTTGTTTTGGAGCGGGAGGGCGTTCAGCACAGATACGCAGTATTTT.

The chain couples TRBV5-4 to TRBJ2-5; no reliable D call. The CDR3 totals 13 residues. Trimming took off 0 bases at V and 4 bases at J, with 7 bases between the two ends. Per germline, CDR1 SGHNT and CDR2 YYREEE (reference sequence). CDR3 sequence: CASSLATRETQYF. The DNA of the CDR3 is TGTGCCAGCAGCTTGGCCACGAGAGAGACCCAGTACTTC.

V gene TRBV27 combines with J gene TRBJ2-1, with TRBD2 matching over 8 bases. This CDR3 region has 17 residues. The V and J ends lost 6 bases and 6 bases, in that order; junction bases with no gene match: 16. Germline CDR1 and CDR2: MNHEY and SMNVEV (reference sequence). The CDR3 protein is CASSPLGVGGGGNEQFF. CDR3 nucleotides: TGTGCCAGCAGCCCTCTGGGGGTCGGGGGGGGAGGCAATGAGCAGTTCTTC.

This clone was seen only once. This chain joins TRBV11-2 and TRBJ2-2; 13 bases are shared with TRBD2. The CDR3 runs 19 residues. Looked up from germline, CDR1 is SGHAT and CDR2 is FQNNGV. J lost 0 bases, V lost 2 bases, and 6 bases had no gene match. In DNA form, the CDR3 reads TGTGCCAGCAGCTTAAGATATACTAGCGGGGGGGCGAACACCGGGGAGCTGTTTTTT. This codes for CASSLRYTSGGANTGELFF.

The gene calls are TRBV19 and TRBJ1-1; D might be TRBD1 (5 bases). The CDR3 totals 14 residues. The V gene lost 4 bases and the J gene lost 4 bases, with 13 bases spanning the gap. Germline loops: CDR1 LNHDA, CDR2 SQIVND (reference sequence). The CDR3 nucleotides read TGTGCCAGTAGTACATCAGGGATTTCCACTGAAGCTTTCTTT. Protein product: CASSTSGISTEAFF. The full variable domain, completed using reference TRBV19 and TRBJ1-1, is DGGITQSPKYLFRKEGQNVTLSCEQNLNHDAMYWYRQDPGQGLRLIYYSQIVNDFQKGDIAEGYSVSREKKESFPLTVTSAQKNPTAFYLCASSTSGISTEAFFGQGTRLTVV.

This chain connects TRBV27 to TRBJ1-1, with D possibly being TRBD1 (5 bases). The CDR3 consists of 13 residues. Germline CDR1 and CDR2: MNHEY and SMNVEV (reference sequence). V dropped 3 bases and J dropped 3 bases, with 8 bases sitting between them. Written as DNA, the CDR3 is TGTGCCAGCAGTTTGGTAGGGGACACTGAAGCTTTCTTT. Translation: CASSLVGDTEAFF.

The CDR3 bases are TGTGCCAGCAGCGCCCAAGGGACAGGCCTTGGAAACACCATATATTTT. It yields the protein CASSAQGTGLGNTIYF. The genes are TRBV9 and TRBJ1-3, with TRBD1 matching over 8 bases. The CDR3 covers 16 residues. The V and J ends lost 3 bases and 3 bases, in that order; junction bases with no gene match: 8. In germline, CDR1 is SGDLS, CDR2 YYNGEE.

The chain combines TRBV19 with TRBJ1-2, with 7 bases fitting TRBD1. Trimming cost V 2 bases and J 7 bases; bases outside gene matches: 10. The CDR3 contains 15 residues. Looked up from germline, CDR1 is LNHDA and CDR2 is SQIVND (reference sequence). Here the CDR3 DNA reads TGTGCCAGTAGTATACCTACAGGGGCCCCCCGTGGCTACACCTTC. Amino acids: CASSIPTGAPRGYTF. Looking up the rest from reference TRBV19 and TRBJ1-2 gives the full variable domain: DGGITQSPKYLFRKEGQNVTLSCEQNLNHDAMYWYRQDPGQGLRLIYYSQIVNDFQKGDIAEGYSVSREKKESFPLTVTSAQKNPTAFYLCASSIPTGAPRGYTFGSGTRLTVV.

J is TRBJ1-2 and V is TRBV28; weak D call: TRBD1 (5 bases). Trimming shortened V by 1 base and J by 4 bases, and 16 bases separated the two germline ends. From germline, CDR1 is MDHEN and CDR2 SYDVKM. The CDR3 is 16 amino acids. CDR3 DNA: TGTGCCAGCAGTTTATTATCCAGGGTGGCTAGCTATGGCTACACCTTC. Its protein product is CASSLLSRVASYGYTF.

CDR3 bases: TGTGCCACTAATGACAGGGCAGCCTACAATGAGCAGTTCTTC. Translating it yields CATNDRAAYNEQFF. This chain uses TRBV6-5 with TRBJ2-1, with 7 bases matching TRBD1. CDR1 and CDR2 (germline): MNHEY, SVGAGI. CDR3 size: 14 residues. Unmatched junction bases numbered 8, after V lost 10 bases and J lost 2 bases.

The CDR3 sequence is CATGGTDGYTF. The CDR3 DNA reads as TGTGCCACCGGAGGGACAGATGGCTACACCTTC. The rearrangement links TRBV24-1 to TRBJ1-2; 7 bases map to TRBD1. The CDR3 covers 11 residues. The V gene's germline CDR1 is KGHDR and CDR2 SFDVKD. V lost 9 bases and J lost 6; bases outside the gene matches: 3.

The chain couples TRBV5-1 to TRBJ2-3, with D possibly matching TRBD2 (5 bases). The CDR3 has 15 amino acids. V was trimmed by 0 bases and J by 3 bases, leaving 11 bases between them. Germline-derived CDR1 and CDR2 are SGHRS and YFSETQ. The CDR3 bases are TGCGCCAGCAGCTTGGCCGCACGGGGAACAGATACGCAGTATTTT. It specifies CASSLAARGTDTQYF.